This is a list of T cell receptor beta chains from one sample in a study of CD8+ T cells in alopecia areata. Assay used: immunoSEQ multiplex PCR; TCRdb lists only in-frame clones, some missing. The sample shows under 4,500 clones, approximately 70% of them seen only once. Here the sequenced sample was skin, taken at week 24, from a patient treated with tofacitinib. The source of these receptors is a human donor with alopecia areata. Each CDR3 is given with its conserved first and last residue. The order of the fields is V gene, clone size, J gene, D gene, CDR3 length, CDR3 protein, CDR3 DNA. The D gene is left open where the match is weak. Where a row states a size, it is once, few, many or the class of an expanded clone; other rows omit it.

v_gene: TRBV5-1
abundance: NA
j_gene: TRBJ2-1
d_gene: NA
len: 15
CDR3aa: CASSYWVGGYNEQFF
CDR3nt: TGCGCCAGCAGCTATTGGGTCGGTGGGTACAATGAGCAGTTCTTC

v_gene: TRBV7-2
abundance: NA
j_gene: TRBJ2-3
d_gene: NA
len: 17
CDR3aa: CASSFHWRVEGADTQYF
CDR3nt: TGTGCCAGCAGCTTCCATTGGCGGGTAGAGGGGGCAGATACGCAGTATTTT

v_gene: TRBV6-1
abundance: NA
j_gene: TRBJ2-5
d_gene: TRBD1
len: 15
CDR3aa: CASSFVDRIQETQYF
CDR3nt: TGTGCCAGCAGTTTTGTGGACAGGATCCAAGAGACCCAGTACTTC

v_gene: TRBV18
abundance: NA
j_gene: TRBJ2-7
d_gene: TRBD1
len: 15
CDR3aa: CASSAYRDRSYEQYF
CDR3nt: TGTGCCAGCTCCGCCTATCGGGACAGGTCCTACGAGCAGTACTTC

v_gene: TRBV28
abundance: NA
j_gene: TRBJ1-4
d_gene: NA
len: 15
CDR3aa: CASSFGGRGDEKLFF
CDR3nt: TGTGCCAGCAGTTTTGGGGGAAGAGGGGATGAAAAACTGTTTTTT

v_gene: TRBV5-1
abundance: few
j_gene: TRBJ2-2
d_gene: NA
len: 15
CDR3aa: CASSSGTDGAGELFF
CDR3nt: TGCGCCAGCAGCTCCGGGACGGACGGCGCCGGGGAGCTGTTTTTT

v_gene: TRBV7-9
abundance: NA
j_gene: TRBJ1-5
d_gene: TRBD1
len: 17
CDR3aa: CASSSFGTGDSPPPQHF
CDR3nt: TGTGCCAGCAGCTCATTTGGGACAGGGGATTCTCCGCCGCCCCAGCATTTT

v_gene: TRBV4-3
abundance: NA
j_gene: TRBJ2-5
d_gene: NA
len: 15
CDR3aa: CASSQGYDGQETQYF
CDR3nt: TGCGCCAGCAGCCAAGGGTACGATGGCCAAGAGACCCAGTACTTC

v_gene: TRBV5-6
abundance: NA
j_gene: TRBJ1-1
d_gene: TRBD1
len: 15
CDR3aa: CASSFIGQGETEAFF
CDR3nt: TGTGCCAGCAGCTTCATAGGACAGGGAGAAACTGAAGCTTTCTTT

v_gene: TRBV27
abundance: few
j_gene: TRBJ1-1
d_gene: TRBD1
len: 15
CDR3aa: CASSLIWQGASEAFF
CDR3nt: TGTGCCAGCAGTTTAATATGGCAGGGGGCGTCTGAAGCTTTCTTT

v_gene: TRBV6-6
abundance: NA
j_gene: TRBJ2-1
d_gene: TRBD1
len: 15
CDR3aa: CASSSDRDPYNEQFF
CDR3nt: TGTGCCAGCAGTTCGGACAGGGACCCCTACAATGAGCAGTTCTTC

v_gene: TRBV6-5
abundance: few
j_gene: TRBJ1-5
d_gene: NA
len: 10
CDR3aa: CASGNQPQHF
CDR3nt: TGTGCCAGCGGGAATCAGCCCCAGCATTTT

v_gene: TRBV6-1
abundance: NA
j_gene: TRBJ2-7
d_gene: TRBD2
len: 15
CDR3aa: CASNSLAGGIYEQYF
CDR3nt: TGTGCCAGCAATAGCCTAGCGGGGGGAATTTACGAGCAGTACTTC

v_gene: TRBV6-1
abundance: NA
j_gene: TRBJ1-2
d_gene: NA
len: 14
CDR3aa: CASSEEGRYYGYTF
CDR3nt: TGTGCCAGCAGTGAAGAGGGCCGATACTATGGCTACACCTTC

v_gene: TRBV7-2
abundance: NA
j_gene: TRBJ1-1
d_gene: TRBD1
len: 16
CDR3aa: CASSTRTGTGDTEAFF
CDR3nt: TGTGCCAGCAGCACCCGGACAGGGACGGGGGACACTGAAGCTTTCTTT

v_gene: TRBV9
abundance: NA
j_gene: TRBJ1-1
d_gene: NA
len: 13
CDR3aa: CASSPGDDTEAFF
CDR3nt: TGTGCCAGCAGCCCCGGGGACGACACTGAAGCTTTCTTT

v_gene: TRBV19
abundance: few
j_gene: TRBJ1-1
d_gene: TRBD1
len: 13
CDR3aa: CASRDRENTEAFF
CDR3nt: TGTGCCAGTAGGGACAGGGAGAACACTGAAGCTTTCTTT

v_gene: TRBV6-1
abundance: NA
j_gene: TRBJ2-7
d_gene: NA
len: 15
CDR3aa: CASDERQGWAYEQYF
CDR3nt: TGTGCCAGCGATGAAAGGCAGGGATGGGCATACGAGCAGTACTTC

v_gene: TRBV2
abundance: NA
j_gene: TRBJ2-3
d_gene: NA
len: 13
CDR3aa: CASGRGPTDTQYF
CDR3nt: TGTGCCAGCGGGCGGGGGCCCACAGATACGCAGTATTTT

v_gene: TRBV6-5
abundance: NA
j_gene: TRBJ1-5
d_gene: NA
len: 14
CDR3aa: CATSLHNGNQPQHF
CDR3nt: TGTGCCACCAGTCTCCATAATGGCAATCAGCCCCAGCATTTT

v_gene: TRBV4-1
abundance: once
j_gene: TRBJ2-7
d_gene: TRBD1
len: 15
CDR3aa: CASSQAWDRPYEQYF
CDR3nt: TGCGCCAGCAGCCAAGCCTGGGACAGACCTTACGAGCAGTACTTC

v_gene: TRBV29-1
abundance: NA
j_gene: TRBJ2-4
d_gene: TRBD1
len: 15
CDR3aa: CSVPTGGSAKNIQYF
CDR3nt: TGCAGCGTTCCCACAGGGGGGTCAGCCAAAAACATTCAGTACTTC

v_gene: TRBV5-1
abundance: NA
j_gene: TRBJ2-5
d_gene: TRBD2
len: 16
CDR3aa: CASSLELAGGTKTQYF
CDR3nt: TGCGCCAGCAGCTTGGAACTAGCGGGGGGAACGAAGACCCAGTACTTC

v_gene: TRBV5-6
abundance: NA
j_gene: TRBJ2-5
d_gene: TRBD1
len: 15
CDR3aa: CASSLVGQGEETQYF
CDR3nt: TGTGCCAGCAGCTTGGTGGGACAGGGGGAAGAGACCCAGTACTTC

v_gene: TRBV7-2
abundance: NA
j_gene: TRBJ1-6
d_gene: TRBD1
len: 16
CDR3aa: CASSLVGTGGNSPLHF
CDR3nt: TGTGCCAGCAGCTTAGTAGGGACAGGGGGCAATTCACCCCTCCACTTT

v_gene: TRBV5-1
abundance: NA
j_gene: TRBJ2-3
d_gene: TRBD2
len: 13
CDR3aa: CASASGLTDTQYF
CDR3nt: TGCGCCAGTGCTAGCGGGCTCACAGATACGCAGTATTTT